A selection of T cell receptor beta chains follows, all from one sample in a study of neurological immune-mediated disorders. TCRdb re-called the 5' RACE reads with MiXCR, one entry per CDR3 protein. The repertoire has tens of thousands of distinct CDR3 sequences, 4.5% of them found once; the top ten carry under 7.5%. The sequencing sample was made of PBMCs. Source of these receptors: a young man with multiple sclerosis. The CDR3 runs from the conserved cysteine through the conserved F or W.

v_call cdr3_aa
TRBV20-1 CSARDSVNYGYTF
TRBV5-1 CASRMEGRNTEAFF
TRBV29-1 CSVDRGGNTEAFF
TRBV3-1 CASSQDSCTSGLYEQYF
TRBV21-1 CASSKGRTGGSPYYEQYF
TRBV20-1 CSARVPGQNTGELFF
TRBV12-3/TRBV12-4 CASSLGDSGGIQYF
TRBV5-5 CASSPGRAGKLFF
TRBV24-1 CATSDWDSHGYTF
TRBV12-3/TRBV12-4 CASSFSAGEDTQYF
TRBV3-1 CASSQYKLYEQYF
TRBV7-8 CASGMGQANEKLFF
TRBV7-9 CASRDQGAGANVLTF
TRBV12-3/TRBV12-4 CASSLLGRNSPLNF
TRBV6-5 CASSRKAQDTGELFF
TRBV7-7 CASSPGLGQPQHF
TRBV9 CASSATVGNTEAFF
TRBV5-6 CASSFSSNYGYTF
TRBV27 CASSWAGSGETQYF
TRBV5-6 CASSLPGTKDSPLHF